Included here is one T cell receptor (beta chain) sequence, with context. This entry belongs to a study of preoperative IRX-2 immunotherapy in early breast cancer. Treatment defined: preoperative locoregional IRX-2 cytokine immunotherapy. Preoperative locoregional IRX-2 cytokine immunotherapy was tested in the phase Ib source study. The CDR3 is 14 residues long. V was pared by 5 bases and J by 6 bases, with 5 bases of the junction left unmatched. Germline values: CDR1 SGHNT, CDR2 YENEEA. Assay used: immunoSEQ multiplex PCR; TCRdb lists only in-frame clones, some missing. Here the sample spans 40,000 to 50,000 clones, approximately 75% being singletons.

The receptor's source is a human donor with breast cancer. This chain connects TRBV11-3 to TRBJ1-5; TRBD1 agrees at 9 bases. This sample comprised tumor tissue, obtained after IRX-2 immunotherapy. The CDR3 DNA reads as TGTGCCAGCAGCCTCGGACAGGGGTTTCAGCCCCAGCATTTT. This gives the protein CASSLGQGFQPQHF.